These 15 T cell receptor beta chains were all obtained from the same sample, sequenced in a study of T cells after posttransplantation cyclophosphamide. TCRdb's copy holds only in-frame clones and misses some; the assay was immunoSEQ multiplex PCR. The sample consists of more than 3,000 clones, around three quarters of them appearing once. Specimen: memory CD8+ T cells sorted from blood. The receptors come from a woman in her sixties or seventies in good health, CMV-negative, and a related stem cell transplant donor.

The count of this clone is one. The V call is TRBV27, the J call TRBJ2-1, with 10 bases that match TRBD2. Germline V gene sequence: CDR1 MNHEY, CDR2 SMNVEV (reference sequence). This CDR3 is built from 17 residues. V gave up 3 bases and J gave up 7 bases; unmatched junction bases: 12. For the CDR3, the DNA is TGTGCCAGCAGTTTGTTAGCGGGAGGCCTTGGGGGTAATGAGCAGTTCTTC. Translation gives CASSLLAGGLGGNEQFF.

The rearrangement joins TRBV15 to TRBJ2-1, with TRBD2 matching over 13 bases. CDR3 length equals 15 residues. Germline values: CDR1 LNHNV, CDR2 YYDKDF (reference sequence). J was trimmed by 4 bases and V by 5 bases; bases with no gene match: 2. The CDR3 sequence is CATSGGLAGYNEQFF. The CDR3 region has the DNA TGTGCCACCAGCGGGGGACTAGCGGGATACAATGAGCAGTTCTTC.

The V and J genes are TRBV10-3 and TRBJ2-2, with TRBD2 matching 14 bases. Germline CDR1 reads ENHRY; CDR2 reads SYGVKD. V trimming: 6 bases; J trimming: 0 bases; junction bases outside the gene matches: 9. The CDR3 has 19 residues. The CDR3 DNA is TGTGCCATCAGCGGACTAGCGGGGGGAGTCCCTGCGAACACCGGGGAGCTGTTTTTT. Translating it yields CAISGLAGGVPANTGELFF.

V and J are TRBV9 and TRBJ1-2; perhaps TRBD1 as D (5 bases). The V gene's germline CDR1 is SGDLS and CDR2 YYNGEE. CDR3 length: 14 residues. V lost 0 bases to trimming and J lost 0 bases, with 6 bases between them. The CDR3 bases are TGTGCCAGCAGCGTAGCAGGGCCTAACTATGGCTACACCTTC. As protein: CASSVAGPNYGYTF.

The rearrangement uses TRBV11-2 and TRBJ1-1; D is unclear. Trimming took off 4 bases at V and 3 bases at J, with 6 bases between the two ends. The germline V gene has CDR1 SGHAT and CDR2 FQNNGV. This CDR3 is built from 12 residues. The CDR3 bases are TGTGCCAGCAGCTCGTATGACACTGAAGCTTTCTTT. Translation gives CASSSYDTEAFF.

V usage is TRBV4-3 and J usage is TRBJ2-3, with TRBD2 as a possible D gene (6 bases). There are 17 residues in the CDR3. Trimming cost V 0 bases and J 3 bases, with 16 bases left between them. Germline V gene sequence: CDR1 LGHNA, CDR2 YSLEER. The CDR3 nucleotides read TGCGCCAGCAGCCAAGAGGGGGTGGGGGGAATAACAGATACGCAGTATTTT. It encodes CASSQEGVGGITDTQYF.

A word on this clone: The germline gene is not matched at one end of the junction; a read error may be the cause. The sample has other DNA sequences that encode this CDR3 too. The chain couples TRBV9 to TRBJ2-7; a weak D match, TRBD2 (5 bases). The CDR3 is made up of 11 amino acids. Germline V gene sequence: CDR1 SGDLS, CDR2 YYNGEE. As DNA, the CDR3 is TGCGCCAGCTCACTAGGGCACGAGCAGTACTTC. Its translation is CASSLGHEQYF. Looking up the rest from reference TRBV9 and TRBJ2-7 gives the full variable domain: DSGVTQTPKHLITATGQRVTLRCSPRSGDLSVYWYQQSLDQGLQFLIQYYNGEERAKGNILERFSAQQFPDLHSELNLSSLELGDSALYFCASSLGHEQYFGPGTRLTVT.

The V gene is TRBV7-3, the J gene TRBJ1-1, with D unresolved. Trimming removed 5 bases from V and 0 bases from J, with 7 bases in between. Germline-derived CDR1 and CDR2 are SGHTA and FQGTGA. The CDR3 is 13 residues long. The DNA of the CDR3 is TGTGCCAGCAGCCCCTCGGTGAACACTGAAGCTTTCTTT. Translation gives CASSPSVNTEAFF.

This clone appeared a few times. This sequence joins TRBV11-2 and TRBJ1-3; unclear D gene. V gave up 1 base and J gave up 0 bases, with 7 bases separating them. CDR3 length equals 15 residues. The V gene's germline CDR1 is SGHAT and CDR2 FQNNGV. The CDR3 DNA sequence: TGTGCCAGCAGCTTAGGTCCGAGCTCTGGAAACACCATATATTTT. As protein: CASSLGPSSGNTIYF.

This chain joins TRBV29-1 and TRBJ2-5; 12 bases fit TRBD2. This CDR3 contains 14 residues. Per germline, CDR1 SQVTM and CDR2 ANQGSEA. Trimming at V came to 4 bases and at J to 2 bases, leaving 2 bases not matched to a gene. The CDR3 bases are TGCAGCGTTGTTCTAGCGGGGGGGCAAGAGACCCAGTACTTC. Translation: CSVVLAGGQETQYF.

The V and J genes are TRBV4-1 and TRBJ2-3; TRBD2 matches at 8 bases. Per germline, CDR1 MGHRA and CDR2 YSYEKL. V lost 4 bases and J lost 3; bases outside the gene matches: 9. This CDR3 spans 16 amino acids. The CDR3 protein is CASSRGGGGPTDTQYF. The CDR3 bases are TGCGCCAGCAGCCGAGGAGGCGGGGGGCCAACAGATACGCAGTATTTT.

The chain couples TRBV9 to TRBJ2-3; D remains unclear. Trimming pared 3 bases from V and 0 bases from J, leaving 11 bases between. Germline V gene data show CDR1 as SGDLS and CDR2 as YYNGEE. The CDR3 is 15 amino acids. The CDR3 DNA reads TGTGCCAGCAGCGGACATCCCTCTAGCACAGATACGCAGTATTTT. Protein sequence: CASSGHPSSTDTQYF.

This chain uses TRBV4-1 with TRBJ2-7, with no clear D. The germline gives CDR1 MGHRA, CDR2 YSYEKL. Between the trimmed V and J ends, which lost 1 base and 2 bases, there was a span of 9 bases. The CDR3 sequence is 14 residues long. In DNA, the CDR3 is TGCGCCAGCAGCCAAGTGACTTCTACCTACGAGCAGTACTTC. Protein: CASSQVTSTYEQYF.

The J gene is TRBJ2-1, the V gene TRBV4-2; D unclear. The V gene's germline CDR1 is LGHNA and CDR2 YNFKEQ. CDR3 length: 14 residues. V was pared by 4 bases and J by 0 bases, with 7 bases between. CDR3 loop: CASSPKSSYNEQFF. As DNA, the CDR3 is TGTGCCAGCAGCCCCAAGAGCTCCTACAATGAGCAGTTCTTC.

CDR3 in amino acids: CATSRGGRASGTDTQYF. CDR3 coding DNA: TGTGCCACCAGCAGAGGAGGCAGGGCGTCGGGCACAGATACGCAGTATTTT. This chain joins TRBV15 and TRBJ2-3; possibly TRBD1 for D (5 bases). CDR3 size: 17 residues. V gave up 1 base and J gave up 1 base, with 15 bases separating them. Looked up from germline, CDR1 is LNHNV and CDR2 is YYDKDF (reference sequence).